The 9 T cell receptor beta chains below all came from one sample that was sequenced in a study of blood T cell repertoires in COVID-19. Using immunoSEQ multiplex PCR, the repertoire was profiled, and TCRdb retains in-frame clones only, with some absent. The sample holds roughly 150,000 clones, 79% seen once. Sequencing input: PBMCs or T cells enriched from blood (not recorded which). The receptors come from a woman between 70 and 85 years old in a cohort exposed to, infected with or recovered from COVID-19 (not recorded which).

The rearrangement links TRBV6-2 or TRBV6-3 to TRBJ1-5; a weak D match, TRBD1 (6 bases). From germline, CDR1 is MNHEY and CDR2 SVGEGT. The V end was cut by 5 bases, the J end by 7 bases, with 15 bases between. The CDR3 totals 14 residues. CDR3 protein: CASSLGGRGQPQHF. The CDR3 nucleotides read TGTGCCAGCAGTCTCGGGGGGCGAGGACAGCCCCAGCATTTT.

The chain combines TRBV29-1 with TRBJ1-2; the D is unclear. The ends were cut back, 5 bases at V and 2 bases at J, with 15 bases in the middle. The CDR3 covers 14 residues. CDR1 and CDR2 (germline): SQVTM, ANQGSEA. The CDR3, as DNA: TGCAGCGTTTCCGGCGGGCTCGGGAACTATGGCTACACCTTC. Encoded protein: CSVSGGLGNYGYTF.

This clone came up a few times. The rearrangement uses TRBV7-2 and TRBJ2-7; a weak D match, TRBD2 (6 bases). The V gene lost 3 bases and the J gene lost 3 bases, with 12 bases spanning the gap. Germline CDR1 is SGHTA and CDR2 is FQGNSA. CDR3 length: 14 residues. CDR3 sequence reads: CASSLSGVGYEQYF. In nucleotides, the CDR3 is TGTGCCAGCAGCTTGTCGGGGGTCGGCTACGAGCAGTACTTC.

In its sample, this clone was seen once. The gene calls are TRBV13 and TRBJ2-5, with 8 bases identical to TRBD1. Germline CDR1 is PRHDT and CDR2 is FYEKMQ (reference sequence). The CDR3 runs 15 residues. V shed 1 base and J 5 bases; nucleotides not matched to a gene: 6. CDR3 DNA sequence: TGTGCCAGCAGCTTAGCCCAGGGGGCATCGGAGACCCAGTACTTC. Protein product: CASSLAQGASETQYF.

The chain links TRBV7-2 to TRBJ2-3; 9 positions agree with TRBD2. V lost 4 bases to trimming and J lost 0 bases; unmatched junction nucleotides: 8. From germline, CDR1 is SGHTA and CDR2 FQGNSA. The CDR3 loop spans 17 amino acids. The CDR3 DNA is TGTGCCAGCAGCTCTCCGTTCCTAGCGGGGAGCACAGATACGCAGTATTTT. It is translated as CASSSPFLAGSTDTQYF.

V gene TRBV19 combines with J gene TRBJ2-5; 8 nucleotides match TRBD2. Germline V lookup: CDR1 LNHDA, CDR2 SQIVND (reference sequence). The junction had 7 bases not matched to a gene; V was cut back by 6 bases and J by 1 base. The CDR3 contains 15 residues. CDR3 in amino acids: CASSPGGTPQETQYF. The CDR3 DNA is TGTGCCAGTAGCCCGGGGGGGACTCCCCAAGAGACCCAGTACTTC.

This chain connects TRBV27 to TRBJ2-1, with 7 bases identical to TRBD1. The germline V gene has CDR1 MNHEY and CDR2 SMNVEV (reference sequence). This CDR3 comprises 14 residues. V shed 8 bases and J 6 bases; nucleotides not matched to a gene: 10. CDR3: CASLGQRGRNEQFF. Written as DNA, the CDR3 is TGTGCCAGCTTGGGACAGCGAGGGCGCAATGAGCAGTTCTTC.

The chain is built from TRBV19 and TRBJ1-2; D ambiguous. The length of the CDR3 is 12 residues. With 4 bases removed from V and 4 bases from J, the gap between germline ends came to 7 bases. Germline V gene data show CDR1 as LNHDA and CDR2 as SQIVND (reference sequence). This chain's CDR3 is CASSTPGYGYTF. CDR3 nucleotides: TGTGCCAGTAGTACCCCAGGCTATGGCTACACCTTC.

DNA of the CDR3: TGTGCCAGCAGCGTCGGGACAAACTCCTACAATGAGCAGTTCTTC. Translation: CASSVGTNSYNEQFF. The chain links TRBV9 to TRBJ2-1, with D tentatively TRBD1 (6 bases). Germline V lookup: CDR1 SGDLS, CDR2 YYNGEE. The CDR3 totals 15 residues. V was cut by 2 bases and J by 0 bases, with 9 bases left in between. Full variable domain (missing parts from reference TRBV9 and TRBJ2-1): DSGVTQTPKHLITATGQRVTLRCSPRSGDLSVYWYQQSLDQGLQFLIQYYNGEERAKGNILERFSAQQFPDLHSELNLSSLELGDSALYFCASSVGTNSYNEQFFGPGTRLTVL.